The 7 T cell receptor beta chains below were found in one sample sequenced in a study of CD8+CD57+ T cells in acquired aplastic anemia. The use of genomic DNA as template underpinned the TCR beta VDJ and CDR3 profiling. TCRdb processed the reads anew with MiXCR; each CDR3 protein has one entry. Of approximately 250,000 distinct CDR3 sequences listed, approximately 86% are singletons. Patients who underwent sequencing had shown CD8+CD57+ cell expansion by flow cytometry. The sequenced sample was sorted CD4+, CD8+, or CD8+CD57+ T cells (not recorded which) from PBMCs. The receptor source for this set is a human donor with aplastic anemia.

About this clonotype: The CDR3 carries no conserved terminal phenylalanine or tryptophan, so it likely arises from a read error. It is unclear where the CDR3 begins or ends on the DNA, so no DNA is shown, and the CDR3 is as TCRdb lists it. The chain has TRBV19 and TRBJ1-6. CDR1 and CDR2 from the germline V gene are LNHDA and SQIVND (reference sequence). The CDR3 adds up to 16 amino acids, both ends counted. The CDR3 is CASSIASGAYNEPLYV.

The gene calls are TRBV11-2 and TRBJ2-5; 9 positions match TRBD2. V shed 1 base and J 3 bases; nucleotides not matched to a gene: 9. Germline loops: CDR1 SGHAT, CDR2 FQNNGV. This CDR3 is built from 17 residues. This chain's CDR3 is CASSLGGGRAEEETQYF. The DNA of the CDR3 is TGTGCCAGCAGCTTAGGTGGCGGGAGGGCCGAAGAAGAGACCCAGTACTTC.

As for this clonotype: The junction does not match germline at one end; this may be a read error. The CDR3 nucleotides are TGTGCCAGCAGCCCGGGGACTGGGGGTGCCGATGAGCAGTTCTTC. Translating gives CASSPGTGGADEQFF. This chain uses TRBV15 with TRBJ2-1, with a possible D match to TRBD2 (6 bases). Germline CDR1 LNHNV, CDR2 YYDKDF (reference sequence). The CDR3 consists of 15 residues. Full variable domain (rest looked up from reference TRBV15 and TRBJ2-1): DAMVIQNPRYQVTQFGKPVTLSCSQTLNHNVMYWYQQKSSQAPKLLFHYYDKDFNNEADTPDNFQSRRPNTSFCFLDIRSPGLGDTAMYLCASSPGTGGADEQFFGPGTRLTVL.

Notes on this clonotype: The germline gene is not matched at one end of the junction; a read error may be the cause. V is TRBV19 and J is TRBJ2-6, with 7 nucleotides matching TRBD2. The CDR3 is 16 amino acids. Germline-derived CDR1 and CDR2 are LNHDA and SQIVND (reference sequence). DNA of the CDR3: TGTGCCAGCAGTTTAGCGGGCAGCTACGGGGCCTACGTCCTGACTTTC. Amino acids: CASSLAGSYGAYVLTF. Using reference TRBV19 and TRBJ2-6 for the parts outside the CDR3, the full variable domain is DGGITQSPKYLFRKEGQNVTLSCEQNLNHDAMYWYRQDPGQGLRLIYYSQIVNDFQKGDIAEGYSVSREKKESFPLTVTSAQKNPTAFYLCASSLAGSYGAYVLTFGAGSRLTVL.

The rearrangement joins TRBV10-3 to TRBJ1-1; D is undetermined. This CDR3 spans 12 amino acids. V was trimmed by 0 bases and J by 7 bases, leaving 6 bases between them. The germline V gene encodes CDR1 ENHRY and CDR2 SYGVKD. The CDR3 loop is CAISESDGEAFF. The CDR3 DNA reads TGTGCCATCAGTGAGTCAGACGGTGAAGCTTTCTTT.

Details on this clonotype: One end of the junction varies from germline; a read error may be responsible. This chain links TRBV9 with TRBJ1-5; D is unresolved. The CDR3 spans 14 residues. The germline gives CDR1 SGDLS, CDR2 YYNGEE. CDR3 coding DNA: TGTGCCAGCAGCGAAATCTACTCCGGCGCTGAAGCTTATTTT. This encodes CASSEIYSGAEAYF.

This clonotype has just one count. Lacking the conserved final phenylalanine or tryptophan, this CDR3 likely reflects a read error. The chain couples TRBV9 to TRBJ2-3; D tentatively reads TRBD1 or TRBD2 (5 bases each). The CDR3 runs to 13 residues. The germline V and J ends were trimmed by 7 bases and 6 bases, with 15 bases remaining between them. Germline V gives CDR1 SGDLS, CDR2 YYNGEE. The CDR3 loop reads CASGDAGTDTQYS. In DNA, the CDR3 is TGTGCCAGCGGAGACGCTGGGACCGATACGCAGTATTCT.